This T cell receptor beta chain originates from a study of blood T cell repertoires in COVID-19. Overall study context: The samples span acute and convalescent COVID-19 from the United States, Italy and Spain. In each case, the material was cDNA or gDNA derived from T cells, B-cell-depleted T cells, or PBMCs.

While infection was still active, Seattle patients were enrolled and then followed longitudinally. The CDR3 totals 17 residues. Germline CDR1 reads SGHDN; CDR2 reads FVKESK. The V and J ends lost 0 bases and 0 bases respectively, with 15 bases between them. Authors' analysis steps: It was from reference gene primer amplification that nucleated cell counts were estimated. Sequencing was performed with immunoSEQ multiplex PCR; in TCRdb, only in-frame clones are kept and a portion is missing. The V and J calls and clone size were taken over from that table, and D and trimming were inferred from the DNA. This sample has a few hundred thousand clones; 88% occur once, and the top ten carry about 10%.

The chain has TRBV14 and TRBJ2-7; D possibly corresponds to TRBD1 (5 bases). Input material: peripheral blood. This sequence was found in a woman in her 30s with COVID-19, enrolled during active disease. CDR3 nucleotides: TGTGCCAGCAGCCAAGACCCAGACAGCACCTACTCCTACGAGCAGTACTTC. Amino acids: CASSQDPDSTYSYEQYF. Complete variable domain (other parts from reference TRBV14 and TRBJ2-7): EAGVTQFPSHSVIEKGQTVTLRCDPISGHDNLYWYRRVMGKEIKFLLHFVKESKQDESGMPNNRFLAERTGGTYSTLKVQPAELEDSGVYFCASSQDPDSTYSYEQYFGPGTRLTVT.